This T cell receptor beta chain is from a study of blood T cell repertoires in COVID-19. Study overall: Researchers got acute and convalescent COVID-19 samples from the United States, Italy and Spain. The cDNA or gDNA used as material had been derived from T cells, B-cell-depleted T cells, or PBMCs.

In the authors' workflow: Amplification with reference gene primers provided the estimates of nucleated cell counts. Sequencing was performed with immunoSEQ multiplex PCR; in TCRdb, only in-frame clones are kept and a portion is missing. That table gives V, J and clone size, and the DNA gave D and trimming. This table holds a few hundred thousand clones, approximately 90% found once. CDR1 and CDR2 (germline): MNHEY, SMNVEV (reference sequence). The CDR3 has 14 amino acids. V lost 4 bases and J 1 base, leaving 8 bases between the germline ends. The TCR originated in a man aged 55 to 70 who had recovered from COVID-19. The V and J genes are TRBV27 and TRBJ1-5; no firm D call. The sequencing sample was made of peripheral blood. DNA of the CDR3: TGTGCCAGCAGTTCTGAGGGAAGCAATCAGCCCCAGCATTTT. It translates to CASSSEGSNQPQHF.